One and the same sample provided the 26 T cell receptor beta chains below, sequenced in a study of blood T cells in healthy people across ages. Primed by a sample-barcoded 5' primer and a J-beta primer mix, a second PCR proceeded for 7 to 11 cycles. TCRdb reprocessed the 5' RACE reads with MiXCR, giving one entry per CDR3 protein. The data contain 500,000 to 600,000 distinct CDR3 sequences, 25% to 30% of them singletons. Sequenced input: blood. These receptors were taken from a woman in her seventies in good health.

This clonotype was found many times. The chain links TRBV29-1 to TRBJ2-7; 7 bases agree with TRBD1. This CDR3 spans 14 amino acids. Germline CDR1 reads SQVTM; CDR2 reads ANQGSEA. Unmatched junction bases numbered 11, after V lost 3 bases and J lost 6 bases. This CDR3 is CSVERTGPPSEQYF. DNA for the CDR3: TGCAGCGTTGAGAGGACAGGCCCTCCATCCGAGCAGTACTTC.

This clonotype has just a few counts. The chain couples TRBV5-1 to TRBJ1-2; 10 bases match TRBD1. Germline V lookup: CDR1 SGHRS, CDR2 YFSETQ. The CDR3 contains 16 residues. Losses at the gene ends were 2 bases for V and 4 bases for J; bases not matched to a gene: 8. CDR3 DNA sequence: TGCGCCAGCAGCTTAGGGGACAGGGGTAGCGGCTATGGCTACACCTTC. Protein product: CASSLGDRGSGYGYTF.

The sample holds a few counts of this clonotype. V gene TRBV5-6 combines with J gene TRBJ2-3, with D perhaps TRBD1 (6 bases). CDR3 size: 14 residues. Germline V gives CDR1 SGHDT, CDR2 YYEEEE. Trimming took 1 base from V and 8 from J, leaving 14 bases between them. The CDR3 here is CASSLTGNDVTQYF. CDR3 sequence (DNA): TGTGCCAGCAGCTTGACAGGGAATGATGTTACGCAGTATTTT.

The chain combines TRBV14 with TRBJ2-1; 9 nucleotides align to TRBD2. Germline lookup yields CDR1 SGHDN and CDR2 FVKESK. The ends lost 3 bases at V and 6 bases at J; junction bases unmatched: 9. This CDR3 is built from 16 residues. DNA for the CDR3: TGTGCCAGCAGCCAGGCGAAGGGACTAGCCTCCAATGAGCAGTTCTTC. Translating gives CASSQAKGLASNEQFF.

The chain employs TRBV7-2 and TRBJ2-1; TRBD1 is a possible D gene (7 bases). V lost 3 bases and J lost 4, with 13 bases in between. The CDR3 is made up of 15 amino acids. Germline CDR1 and CDR2: SGHTA and FQGNSA. DNA of the CDR3: TGTGCCAGCAGCTTGTTGGGGGGACAGTACAATGAGCAGTTCTTC. Protein sequence: CASSLLGGQYNEQFF.

The rearrangement uses TRBV7-2 and TRBJ2-1; D uncertain. V lost 6 bases to trimming and J lost 6 bases, with 24 bases between them. This CDR3 comprises 17 residues. Germline values: CDR1 SGHTA, CDR2 FQGNSA. The CDR3 protein is CASSSMMGLRVGNEQFF. DNA for the CDR3: TGTGCCAGCAGTTCGATGATGGGCCTACGAGTCGGCAATGAGCAGTTCTTC.

The genes are TRBV12-3 or TRBV12-4 and TRBJ1-2, with D tentatively TRBD1 (5 bases). The CDR3 runs 13 residues. Trimming pared 4 bases from V and 2 bases from J, leaving 8 bases between. The DNA of the CDR3 is TGTGCCAGCAGTTCGAACAGGAACTATGGCTACACCTTC. Its translation is CASSSNRNYGYTF.

Only a few counts were recorded for this clonotype. The V call is TRBV7-3, the J call TRBJ2-1, with 7 bases lining up with TRBD2. The V gene's germline CDR1 is SGHTA and CDR2 FQGTGA. There are 14 residues in the CDR3. The ends lost 4 bases at V and 6 bases at J; junction bases unmatched: 6. CDR3 sequence reads: CASSSGWGGNEQFF. CDR3 DNA sequence: TGTGCCAGCAGCTCCGGGTGGGGGGGCAATGAGCAGTTCTTC. Full variable domain (rest looked up from reference TRBV7-3 and TRBJ2-1): GAGVSQTPSNKVTEKGKYVELRCDPISGHTALYWYRQSLGQGPEFLIYFQGTGAADDSGLPNDRFFAVRPEGSVSTLKIQRTERGDSAVYLCASSSGWGGNEQFFGPGTRLTVL.

This clonotype was counted only a few times. The chain employs TRBV29-1 and TRBJ2-2; 7 bases fit TRBD1. CDR1 is SQVTM and CDR2 is ANQGSEA in the germline V gene. The CDR3 contains 13 residues. V lost 6 bases and J lost 4; bases outside the gene matches: 5. In nucleotides, the CDR3 is TGCAGCGTATACACAGGGGCCACCGGGGAGCTGTTTTTT. Encoded protein: CSVYTGATGELFF.

A remark on this clonotype: Sequence at one end of the junction differs from germline and may be a read error. The rearrangement uses TRBV7-2 and TRBJ2-1; D uncertain. CDR3 length equals 14 residues. Germline assignment: CDR1 SGHTA and CDR2 FQGNSA. The CDR3 loop is CASSLRYTYNKQFF. CDR3 nucleotide sequence: TGTGCCAGCAGCTTAAGGTACACCTACAATAAGCAGTTCTTC.

The chain recombines TRBV20-1 with TRBJ2-5, with TRBD1 matching over 8 bases. The CDR3 loop spans 16 amino acids. The germline V gene has CDR1 DFQATT and CDR2 SNEGSKA (reference sequence). V shed 0 bases and J 1 base; nucleotides not matched to a gene: 7. This CDR3 is CSARDLTGASQETQYF. CDR3 in DNA: TGCAGTGCTAGAGATTTGACAGGGGCATCCCAAGAGACCCAGTACTTC.

The V call is TRBV6-2 or TRBV6-3, the J call TRBJ2-5; no clear D gene. The end of the DNA fits TRBJ2-7 better, so the J call may be wrong. Germline CDR1 reads MNHEY; CDR2 reads SVGEGT. This CDR3 region has 13 residues. The chain's CDR3 is CASIKAQAYEQYF. Here the CDR3 DNA reads TGTGCCAGCATTAAAGCTCAAGCCTACGAGCAGTACTTC.

The chain joins TRBV15 to TRBJ2-4, with D perhaps assigned TRBD1 or TRBD2 (6 bases each). There are 15 residues in the CDR3. Deletions cut 3 bases from V and 7 bases from J, with 16 bases between. CDR1 and CDR2 from the germline V gene are LNHNV and YYDKDF (reference sequence). The CDR3, as DNA: TGTGCCACCAGCAGTTTTGAGGGGGGACCGAACATTCAGTACTTC. Protein: CATSSFEGGPNIQYF.

The chain has TRBV12-3 or TRBV12-4 and TRBJ2-1, with D tentatively TRBD1 or TRBD2 (5 bases each). The end of the DNA is better explained by TRBJ2-5, so the J call may be wrong. The CDR3 sequence is 15 residues long. The chain's CDR3 is CASSLFRGTGETQYF. In DNA form, the CDR3 reads TGTGCCAGCAGTTTATTTCGGGGCACGGGGGAGACCCAGTACTTC.

This clonotype has at least ten counts. The chain has TRBV4-1 and TRBJ2-5, with D perhaps TRBD2 (6 bases). Judging by the DNA end, TRBJ2-7 fits better; the J call may be wrong. CDR3 length: 16 residues. Germline V gene sequence: CDR1 MGHRA, CDR2 YSYEKL. The CDR3 nucleotides are TGCGCCAGCAGCCGAGCGACCGGGACTGGAACCTACGAGCAGTACTTC. This encodes CASSRATGTGTYEQYF.

This clonotype has a handful of counts. The chain employs TRBV7-2 and TRBJ2-1, with D hard to call. Germline assignment: CDR1 SGHTA and CDR2 FQGNSA. V lost 1 base and J lost 0, with 10 bases in between. The CDR3 totals 16 residues. The CDR3 region is CASSLDSQSSYNEQFF. The CDR3 DNA is TGTGCCAGCAGCTTAGACTCCCAGAGCTCCTACAATGAGCAGTTCTTC.

This clonotype has more than one count but fewer than ten. The chain has TRBV20-1 and TRBJ1-1; a possible D gene is TRBD1 (5 bases). The germline V gene has CDR1 DFQATT and CDR2 SNEGSKA (reference sequence). CDR3 length: 14 residues. V lost 2 bases and J lost 1, with 11 bases in between. The CDR3 reads CSARTGTGNTEAFF. The CDR3 nucleotides read TGCAGTGCTAGAACCGGGACGGGGAACACTGAAGCTTTCTTT.

The chain combines TRBV11-1 with TRBJ1-4, with TRBD1 as a possible D gene (5 bases). CDR1 and CDR2 (germline): SGHAT, FQDESV (reference sequence). Trimming left V 8 bases short and J 0 bases short, with 13 bases between. CDR3 size: 15 residues. As DNA, the CDR3 is TGTGCCAGCGCGGCCGGGGCGACAACTAATGAAAAACTGTTTTTT. This gives the protein CASAAGATTNEKLFF.

A note on this clonotype: The junction departs from germline at one end; a sequencing error may be responsible. This sequence joins TRBV24-1 and TRBJ2-3; D perhaps matches TRBD2 (6 bases). Germline V gene sequence: CDR1 KGHDR, CDR2 SFDVKD. The CDR3 is 17 amino acids. The CDR3 region has the DNA TGTGCCACCGGTGATCCCCGGGGGTTTTTCTCCACAGATACGCAGTATTTT. Translation: CATGDPRGFFSTDTQYF.

This clonotype was seen a handful of times. The V call is TRBV19, the J call TRBJ2-5; possibly TRBD1 or TRBD2 for D (6 bases each). The J call may not be correct, given that the DNA end is closer to TRBJ2-1. The CDR3 runs to 14 residues. Germline CDR1 LNHDA, CDR2 SQIVND (reference sequence). For the CDR3, the DNA is TGTGCCAGTAGTATAGGGGGGGCGCAGGATGAGCAGTTCTTC. Encoded protein: CASSIGGAQDEQFF.

The gene calls are TRBV28 and TRBJ1-3, with unresolved D. Germline V gene data show CDR1 as MDHEN and CDR2 as SYDVKM. Trimming removed 4 bases from V and 2 bases from J, with 18 bases in between. The CDR3 runs to 17 residues. The CDR3, as DNA: TGTGCCAGCAGTTCTACTCGTGGGAGGGTAACTGGAAACACCATATATTTT. This encodes CASSSTRGRVTGNTIYF.

This clonotype came up many times. The V and J genes are TRBV7-3 and TRBJ2-5, with a weak D call TRBD1 (5 bases). CDR3 length equals 14 residues. The germline V gene has CDR1 SGHTA and CDR2 FQGTGA. V was pared by 3 bases and J by 5 bases, with 13 bases between. The DNA of the CDR3 is TGTGCCAGCAGCTTCCAGGGATTAAGGGAGACCCAGTACTTC. As protein: CASSFQGLRETQYF.

The chain employs TRBV4-2 and TRBJ2-5, with 8 nucleotides matching TRBD2. The V and J ends lost 4 bases and 4 bases, in that order; junction bases with no gene match: 11. The CDR3 is made up of 16 amino acids. CDR1 and CDR2 from the germline V gene are LGHNA and YNFKEQ. The CDR3 region is CASSLNGGVVGETQYF. Here the CDR3 DNA reads TGTGCCAGCAGCCTCAACGGGGGGGTAGTCGGAGAGACCCAGTACTTC.

The rearrangement links TRBV20-1 to TRBJ1-5, with D possibly matching TRBD1 (6 bases). The V gene lost 3 bases and the J gene lost 1 base, with 13 bases spanning the gap. CDR1 and CDR2 (germline): DFQATT, SNEGSKA (reference sequence). The CDR3 loop spans 15 amino acids. CDR3 sequence (DNA): TGCAGTGCTAGGGACAGAGCCACAAGCAATCAGCCCCAGCATTTT. This sequence encodes CSARDRATSNQPQHF.

This sequence joins TRBV7-9 and TRBJ1-2; 9 nucleotides match TRBD1. Germline assignment: CDR1 SEHNR and CDR2 FQNEAQ (reference sequence). After removal of 5 bases from V and 8 bases from J, the junction contained 18 bases not matched to a gene. This CDR3 contains 17 residues. In nucleotides, the CDR3 is TGTGCCAGCAGCCCTACCTTAGCCGGGACAGGGATTCGGGGCTACACCTTC. Protein product: CASSPTLAGTGIRGYTF.

This clonotype has just a few counts. This chain joins TRBV7-9 and TRBJ2-3; 9 bases map to TRBD2. Per germline, CDR1 SEHNR and CDR2 FQNEAQ (reference sequence). The CDR3 contains 16 residues. V lost 5 bases, J lost 4 bases, and 10 bases stayed unmatched. The CDR3: CASSLLGAGGPDTQYF. CDR3 nucleotides: TGTGCCAGCAGCCTTCTCGGAGCGGGGGGTCCAGATACGCAGTATTTT.